These T cell receptor beta chains were read from a single sample in a study of TIL therapy for anti-PD-1-resistant metastatic lung cancer. The table came from immunoSEQ multiplex PCR; TCRdb's copy has only in-frame clones and leaves some out. This sample has tens of thousands of clones, with roughly 80% found just once. Specimen: blood, collected at baseline. These TCRs come from a person between 30 and 79 years old with non-small cell lung cancer. Both conserved end residues are trimmed from each CDR3.

V,J,CDR3
TRBV30,TRBJ2-7,AWSPSRGSEQY
TRBV14,TRBJ1-3,ASSPFRGRRAANTIY
TRBV5-4,TRBJ2-5,ASSSTGVAETQY
TRBV6-5,TRBJ1-3,ASSSPLFYTIY
TRBV4-1,TRBJ2-7,ASSQWVSYEQY
TRBV6-5,TRBJ2-3,ASSYSTGGRADTQY
TRBV4-1,TRBJ2-3,ASQRGRSDTQY
TRBV5-6,TRBJ2-7,ASSLWGPPYEQY
TRBV12-5,TRBJ2-1,ASGYSGGAVNEQF
TRBV5-4,TRBJ1-4,ASSLGAATNEKLF
TRBV5-1,TRBJ1-1,ASSLSLGAGLNTEAF
TRBV7-2,TRBJ2-7,ASSSRDGPYEQY
TRBV9,TRBJ1-2,ASSVAPGGDYGYT
TRBV11-2,TRBJ1-1,ASSFSNPNTEAF
TRBV4-2,TRBJ1-3,ASSLFTGEIFSGNTIY
TRBV4-2,TRBJ2-7,ASSQGDSYEQY
TRBV4-3,TRBJ2-7,ASSPRVGNYEQY
TRBV6-5,TRBJ2-7,ASSYSWDRDYEQY
TRBV4-1,TRBJ2-2,ASSLAGHTGELF
TRBV9,TRBJ2-3,ASSGNLGHLGDTQY
TRBV5-4,TRBJ2-3,ASSRSPTDTQY
TRBV5-1,TRBJ2-2,ASSTGRQDPGELF
TRBV4-1,TRBJ1-5,ASSQEGSYSNQPQH
TRBV10-3,TRBJ1-2,AISEPGDGYT